Here is one TCR beta chain with its context. The sample belongs to a study of T cell changes during pregnancy in multiple sclerosis. Clones were sequenced by immunoSEQ multiplex PCR, and TCRdb holds only the in-frame ones, with some missing. The sample has around 56,000 clones; roughly 90% are singletons. Per germline, CDR1 MNHNS and CDR2 SASEGT. With V trimmed by 3 bases and J by 8 bases, 6 bases remained unmatched. The CDR3 loop spans 15 amino acids. The sample was peripheral blood, taken after pregnancy. The V call is TRBV6-1, the J call TRBJ1-6; the match to TRBD1 covers 8 bases. This receptor was taken from a female donor with multiple sclerosis, enrolled in a pregnancy study. DNA for the CDR3: TGTGCCAGCAGTGATTTGACAGGGGCAGATTCACCCCTCCACTTT. This encodes CASSDLTGADSPLHF.